This TCR beta chain was identified during a study of cytomegalovirus exposure and HLA in healthy donors. Trimming at V came to 0 bases and at J to 6 bases, leaving 6 bases not matched to a gene. The CDR3 has 15 residues. Germline lookup yields CDR1 LNHDA and CDR2 SQIVND (reference sequence). PCR was performed using 60 Vbeta and 13 Jbeta primers. Measured with immunoSEQ multiplex PCR; TCRdb has only the in-frame clones, and not every one. The sample holds around 150,000 clones, roughly 79% seen once. Concerning this clone: Its specificity is unknown.

Study-wide results and caveats: CMV antigen specificity of a few CMV-associated chains was confirmed in vitro. It was 150 to 200 TCR beta chains that were listed as cytomegalovirus-associated. TCR beta V segments were, for the most part, productive about 87% or about 30% of the time in an earlier analysis.

This chain uses TRBV19 with TRBJ1-2; 8 bases line up with TRBD1. This clonotype was obtained from a man in his fifties or sixties in good health and CMV-seropositive. Sequenced sample: PBMCs. CDR3 amino acids: CASSIDRGTGDGYTF. The CDR3 DNA reads as TGTGCCAGTAGTATAGATAGAGGGACAGGAGATGGCTACACCTTC.